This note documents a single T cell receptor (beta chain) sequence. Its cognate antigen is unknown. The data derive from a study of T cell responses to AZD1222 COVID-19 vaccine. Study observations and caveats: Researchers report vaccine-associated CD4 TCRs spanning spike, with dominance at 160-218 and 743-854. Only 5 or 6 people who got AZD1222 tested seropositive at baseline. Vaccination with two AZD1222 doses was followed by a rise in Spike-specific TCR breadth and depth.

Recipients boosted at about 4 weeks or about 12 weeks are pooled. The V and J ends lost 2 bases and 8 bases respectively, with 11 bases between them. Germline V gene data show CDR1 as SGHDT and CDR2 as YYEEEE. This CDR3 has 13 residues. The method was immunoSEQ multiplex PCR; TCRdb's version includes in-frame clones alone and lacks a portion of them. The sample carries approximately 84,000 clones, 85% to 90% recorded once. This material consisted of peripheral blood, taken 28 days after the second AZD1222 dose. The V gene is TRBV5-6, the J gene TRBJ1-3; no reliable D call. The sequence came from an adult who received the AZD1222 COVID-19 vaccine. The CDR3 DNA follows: TGTGCCAGCAGCTTATATCCCCGAGACACCATATATTTT. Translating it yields CASSLYPRDTIYF.